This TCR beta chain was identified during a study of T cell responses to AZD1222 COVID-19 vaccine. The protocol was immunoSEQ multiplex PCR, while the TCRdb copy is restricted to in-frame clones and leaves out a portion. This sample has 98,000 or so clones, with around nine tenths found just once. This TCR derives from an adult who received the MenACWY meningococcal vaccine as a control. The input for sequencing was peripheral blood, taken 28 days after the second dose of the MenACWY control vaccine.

This chain's CDR3 is CASSSDGGYNTGELFF. Written as DNA, the CDR3 is TGCGCCAGCAGCTCGGACGGCGGATACAACACCGGGGAGCTGTTTTTT. The J gene is TRBJ2-2, the V gene TRBV5-1; D remains ambiguous. This CDR3 has 16 residues. Between the trimmed V and J ends, which lost 3 bases and 2 bases, there was a span of 14 bases. Germline values: CDR1 SGHRS, CDR2 YFSETQ.